This record concerns one T cell receptor beta chain sequence. The target antigen is unknown. The sample belongs to a study of siplizumab effects on memory and regulatory T cells. The table came from immunoSEQ multiplex PCR; TCRdb's copy has only in-frame clones and leaves some out. The table lists around 95,000 clones, about 95% of them singletons. General study points: No naive or memory phenotype could be assigned to roughly 80-95% of proliferating clones. Proliferating siplizumab-culture Treg suppressive function went unconfirmed.

In germline, CDR1 is MNHEY, CDR2 SVGAGI. The CDR3 extends over 16 amino acids. Trimming took off 0 bases at V and 0 bases at J, with 11 bases between the two ends. This clonotype was sampled from a human donor in good health. The gene calls are TRBV6-5 and TRBJ2-5; D is possibly TRBD1 (6 bases). Sequencing used non-Treg CD4+ T cells sorted from blood. The CDR3 protein is CASSYSWTANQETQYF. The DNA for the CDR3 is TGTGCCAGCAGTTACTCCTGGACAGCGAACCAAGAGACCCAGTACTTC.